The TCR beta chain described here comes from a study of T cells in Graves' hyperthyroidism and ophthalmopathy. Whole-study results and caveats: Clonotypes that were expanded in thyroid above 0.001 mostly appeared in blood too. Ophthalmopathy, which appeared later, was predicted by the model a median approximately 6.7 months before onset.

It was RNA transcripts that yielded the amplified TCR beta CDR3 regions. The HTBI primer set was used in a first-round RT-PCR of the TCR CDR3. TCRdb reprocessed the multiplex PCR reads via MiXCR and lists one record per CDR3 protein. The top ten clones hold roughly 7.3% of a sample with some 560,000 distinct CDR3 sequences, 15% to 18% of them seen once. This CDR3 is built from 13 residues. V lost 4 bases to trimming and J lost 5 bases, with 12 bases between them. Germline CDR1 reads LGHNA; CDR2 reads YNFKEQ. As concerns this clonotype: Its antigen is not identified.

Clinical symptoms, serum thyroxine and TRAb, thyroid ultrasound and orbital computed tomography were used for the diagnoses. PBMCs stemmed from over 7.5 ml fresh peripheral blood. The chain uses TRBV4-2 and TRBJ2-7; D is unresolved. The TCR originated in a woman between 25 and 40 years old with Graves' hyperthyroidism. The sample consisted of blood. This CDR3 is CASSPLSVDEQYF. The CDR3 DNA follows: TGTGCCAGCAGCCCCCTATCGGTGGACGAGCAGTACTTC.